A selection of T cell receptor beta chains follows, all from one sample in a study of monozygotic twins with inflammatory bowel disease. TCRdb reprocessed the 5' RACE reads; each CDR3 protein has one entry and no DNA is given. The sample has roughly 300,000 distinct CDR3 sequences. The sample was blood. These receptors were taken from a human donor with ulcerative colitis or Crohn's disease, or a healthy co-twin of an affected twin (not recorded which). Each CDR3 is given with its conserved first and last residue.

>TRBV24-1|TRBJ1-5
CATSDPLGQPQHF
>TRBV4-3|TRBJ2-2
CASSQVGRGSGGELFF
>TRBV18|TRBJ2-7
CASSPLERALSSYEQYF
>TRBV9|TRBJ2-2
CASSVGHSNTGELFF
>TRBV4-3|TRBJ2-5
CASSQDRRGGQETQYF
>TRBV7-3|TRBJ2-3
CASSSGTYHTDTQYF
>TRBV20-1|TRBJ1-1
CSARKQGLQLMNTEAFF
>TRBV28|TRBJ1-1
CASSLVPENTEAFF
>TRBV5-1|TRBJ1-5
CASSLTAGGSNQPQHF
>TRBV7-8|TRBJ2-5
CASSLALLYQETQYF
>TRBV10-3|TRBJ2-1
CAPNINTGRESVNEQFF
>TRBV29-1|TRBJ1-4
CSVAEISTNEKLFF
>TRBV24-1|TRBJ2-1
CATSDFIRGEQFF